This T cell receptor (beta chain) came from a study of CXCR3-negative and CXCR3-positive naive CD8 T cells (dated by TCRdb to about 2019). At the level of the whole study: In total, roughly 140 million TRB reads were obtained, corresponding to roughly 1.5 +/- 0.3 million reads per library. TRBV-TRBJ cluster analysis included naive subsets from 5 donors and memory cells from 3 donors. Data from around ten donors, pooled across two independent experiments, went into the diversity and physicochemical repertoire analyses. Points the paper makes about the study in general: Freshly isolated PBMCs were used for most assays because CXCR3 expression partially decreased after cryopreservation. Because surface CD5, which is linked to self-reactivity in mice, was comparable between the naive subsets, TCR interaction strength was also inferred from the physicochemical properties of TRB CDR3s. TRBV-TRBJ usage was similar between naive CXCR3-negative and CXCR3-positive cells from the same donor, while memory cells showed distinct patterns. Compared with CXCR3-negative naive cells, CXCR3-positive naive cells had TRB CDR3s with higher hydrophobicity (lower Kidera factor 4), lower energy, and higher strength and volume indices. Comparably high repertoire diversity was found in both naive subsets, whereas much lower repertoire diversity was found in memory CD8+ T cells.

As concerns this clonotype: Its binding antigen is unknown.

Spanning cysteine to phenylalanine, the CDR3 consists of 15 amino acids. No DNA sequence was recorded. This sample was sequenced with a NextSeq 550. The Human TCR Profiling Kit (MiLaboratory) was used to prepare UMI-labeled 5' RACE TRB cDNA libraries. cDNA synthesis used the entire amount of extracted RNA, and PCR amplification then used the entire amount of cDNA produced. Libraries were prepared in parallel using an identical number of PCR cycles. The authors processed their data as follows. About 57,000 +/- 9,900 unique UMI-labeled TRB cDNA molecules per library were extracted with MIGEC and MiXCR, with at least two reads per UMI required. On average, each library contained approximately 40,000 +/- 10,000 functional in-frame TRB CDR3 nucleotide clonotypes without stop codons. After downsampling to 5000 UMI-labeled TRB molecules per sample, diversity metrics such as normalized Shannon-Wiener and Chao1 were calculated in VDJtools. VDJtools computed clonotype-size-weighted physicochemical properties of the central five CDR3 residues: interaction energy, strength, volume and Kidera factor 4. The reads underwent TCRdb reprocessing, giving one record for each CDR3 protein sequence and no DNA. Clone size and V and J calls follow TCRdb, not the original study. This sample's table contains some 130,000 distinct CDR3 sequences. Roughly 0.39% of the sample rests with the top ten.

For every CD8+ T cell subset, approximately 300,000 cells were flow-sorted straight into RLT lysis buffer, and each subset was sorted in triplicate. To exclude memory contaminants, naive CD8+ T cells were stringently defined as CD45RO-CCR7+CD27+CD95-. Standard density gradient centrifugation was used to isolate peripheral blood mononuclear cells from buffy coats. A FACSAria III was used to flow-sort naive CD8+ T cells into CXCR3-negative and CXCR3-positive populations. Total RNA was extracted from sorted cells with an RNeasy Mini Kit. The rearrangement joined TRBV21-1 to TRBJ2-7; the D gene TCRdb calls, TRBD1, cannot be checked with no DNA. TRBV21-1 is shown as a pseudogene. The sequencing sample was made of naive CXCR3+ CD8+ T cells from blood. The cell subset or site label here, explained by the study, means: CD45RO-CCR7+CD27+CD95- naive CD8+ T cells expressing CXCR3 (TNR3+). The sequence was collected from a human donor in good health. Some clones in this sample may be carry-over from other donors' samples. The CDR3 corresponds to CASSALTRVTYEQYF.